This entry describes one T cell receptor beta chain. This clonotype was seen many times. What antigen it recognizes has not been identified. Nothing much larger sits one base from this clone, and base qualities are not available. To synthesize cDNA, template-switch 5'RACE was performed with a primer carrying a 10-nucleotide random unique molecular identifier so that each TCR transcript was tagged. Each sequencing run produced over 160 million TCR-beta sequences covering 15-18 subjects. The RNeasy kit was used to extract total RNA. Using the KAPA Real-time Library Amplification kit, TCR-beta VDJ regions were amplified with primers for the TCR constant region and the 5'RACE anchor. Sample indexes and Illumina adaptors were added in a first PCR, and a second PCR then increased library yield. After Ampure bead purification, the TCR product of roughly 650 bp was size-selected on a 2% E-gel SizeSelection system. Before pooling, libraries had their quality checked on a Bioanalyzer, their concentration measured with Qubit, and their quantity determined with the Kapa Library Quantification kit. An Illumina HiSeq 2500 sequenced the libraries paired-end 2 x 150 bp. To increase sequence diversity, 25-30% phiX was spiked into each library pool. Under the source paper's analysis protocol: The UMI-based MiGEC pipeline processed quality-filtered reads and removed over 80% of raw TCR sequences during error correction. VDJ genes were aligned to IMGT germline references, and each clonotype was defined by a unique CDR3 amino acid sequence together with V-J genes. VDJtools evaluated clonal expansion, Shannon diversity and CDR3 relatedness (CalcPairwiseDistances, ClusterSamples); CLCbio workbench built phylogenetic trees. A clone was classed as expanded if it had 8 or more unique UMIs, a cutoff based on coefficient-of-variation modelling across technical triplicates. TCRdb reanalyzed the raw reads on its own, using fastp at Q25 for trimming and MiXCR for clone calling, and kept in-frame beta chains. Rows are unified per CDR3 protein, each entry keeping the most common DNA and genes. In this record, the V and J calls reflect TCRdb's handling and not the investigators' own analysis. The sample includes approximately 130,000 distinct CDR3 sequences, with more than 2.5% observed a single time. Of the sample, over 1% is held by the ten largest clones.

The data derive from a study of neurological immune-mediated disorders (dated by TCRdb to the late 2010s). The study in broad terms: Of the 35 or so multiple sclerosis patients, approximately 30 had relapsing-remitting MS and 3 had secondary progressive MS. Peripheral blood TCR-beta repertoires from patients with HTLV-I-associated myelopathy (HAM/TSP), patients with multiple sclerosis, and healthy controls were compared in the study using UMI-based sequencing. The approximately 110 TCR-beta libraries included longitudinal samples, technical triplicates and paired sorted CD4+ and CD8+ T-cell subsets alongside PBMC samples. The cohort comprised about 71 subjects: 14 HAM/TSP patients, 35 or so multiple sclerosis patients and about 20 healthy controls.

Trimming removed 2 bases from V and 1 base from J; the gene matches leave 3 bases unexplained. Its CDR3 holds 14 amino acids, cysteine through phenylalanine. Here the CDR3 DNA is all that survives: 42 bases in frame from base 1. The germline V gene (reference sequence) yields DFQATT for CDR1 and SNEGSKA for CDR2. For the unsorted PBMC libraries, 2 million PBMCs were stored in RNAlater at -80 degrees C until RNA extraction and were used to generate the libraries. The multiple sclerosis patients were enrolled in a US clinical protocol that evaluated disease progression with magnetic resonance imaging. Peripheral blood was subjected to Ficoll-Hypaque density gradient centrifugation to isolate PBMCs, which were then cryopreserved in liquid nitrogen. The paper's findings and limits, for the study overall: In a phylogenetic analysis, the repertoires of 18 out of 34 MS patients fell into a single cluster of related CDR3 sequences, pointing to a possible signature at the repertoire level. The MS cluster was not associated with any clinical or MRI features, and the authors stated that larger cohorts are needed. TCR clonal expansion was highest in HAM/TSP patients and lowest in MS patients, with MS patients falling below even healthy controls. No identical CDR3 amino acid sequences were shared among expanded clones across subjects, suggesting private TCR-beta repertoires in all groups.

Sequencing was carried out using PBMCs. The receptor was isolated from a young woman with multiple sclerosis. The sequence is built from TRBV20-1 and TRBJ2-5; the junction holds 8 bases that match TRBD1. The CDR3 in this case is CSARSTGVQETQYF. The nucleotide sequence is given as TGCAGTGCTAGATCGACAGGGGTCCAAGAGACCCAGTACTTC.